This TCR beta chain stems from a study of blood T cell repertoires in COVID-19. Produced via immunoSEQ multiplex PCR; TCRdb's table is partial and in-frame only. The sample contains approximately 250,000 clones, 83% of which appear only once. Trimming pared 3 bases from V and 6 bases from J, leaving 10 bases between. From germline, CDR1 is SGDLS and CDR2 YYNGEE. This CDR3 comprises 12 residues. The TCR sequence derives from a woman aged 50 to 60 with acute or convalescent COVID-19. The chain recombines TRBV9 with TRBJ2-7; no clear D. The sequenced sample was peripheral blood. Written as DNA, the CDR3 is TGTGCCAGCAGCGCCCTAAGAGGCGAGCAGTACTTC. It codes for CASSALRGEQYF.